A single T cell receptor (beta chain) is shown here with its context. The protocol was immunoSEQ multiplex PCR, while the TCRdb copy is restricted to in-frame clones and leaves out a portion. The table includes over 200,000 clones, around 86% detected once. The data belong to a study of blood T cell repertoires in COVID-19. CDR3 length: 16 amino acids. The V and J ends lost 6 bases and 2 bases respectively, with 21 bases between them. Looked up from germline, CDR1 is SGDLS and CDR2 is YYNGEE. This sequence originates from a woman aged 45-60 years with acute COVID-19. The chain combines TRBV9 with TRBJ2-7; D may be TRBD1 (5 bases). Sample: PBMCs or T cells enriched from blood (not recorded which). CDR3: CASIGQGYEGPYEQYF. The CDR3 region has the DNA TGTGCCAGCATAGGGCAGGGTTACGAAGGGCCCTACGAGCAGTACTTC.